A single sample is the source of the 27 T cell receptor beta chains below, sequenced in a study of response to subunit inactivated influenza vaccine. TCRdb fed the RT-PCR reads into MiXCR, producing one record per CDR3 protein. The repertoire holds approximately 490,000 distinct CDR3 sequences, with 7.2% as singletons. The source was PBMCs from blood, collected about 24 months after vaccination. Receptors originate from a man aged 50 to 69 who received an inactivated influenza vaccine.

The table lists this clonotype with a few counts. This rearrangement joins TRBV29-1 to TRBJ2-5, with D perhaps matching TRBD1 (5 bases). This CDR3 has 13 residues. V shed 4 bases and J shed 2 bases, with 11 bases lying between them. Germline V CDR1 and CDR2: SQVTM, ANQGSEA. This chain's CDR3 is CSVGRRQQETQYF. Written as DNA, the CDR3 is TGCAGCGTTGGCCGAAGACAGCAAGAGACCCAGTACTTC.

This clonotype was detected a few times. V and J are TRBV5-1 and TRBJ1-2; 7 bases are a match to TRBD1. Germline trimming cut 2 bases from V and 2 bases from J; bases unmatched to any gene: 12. The CDR3 length is 17 residues. Germline assignment: CDR1 SGHRS and CDR2 YFSETQ. The CDR3 sequence is CASSLPSQGVRNYGYTF. The DNA for the CDR3 is TGCGCCAGCAGCTTACCCTCGCAGGGGGTCCGGAACTATGGCTACACCTTC. Complete variable domain (other parts from reference TRBV5-1 and TRBJ1-2): KAGVTQTPRYLIKTRGQQVTLSCSPISGHRSVSWYQQTPGQGLQFLFEYFSETQRNKGNFPGRFSGRQFSNSRSEMNVSTLELGDSALYLCASSLPSQGVRNYGYTFGSGTRLTVV.

The rearrangement links TRBV29-1 to TRBJ2-1; 9 bases match TRBD1. The CDR3 has 14 amino acids. J lost 4 bases, V lost 6 bases, and 7 bases had no gene match. Germline CDR1 reads SQVTM; CDR2 reads ANQGSEA. CDR3 loop: CSVDTGGAYNEQFF. The CDR3 DNA reads TGCAGCGTCGATACAGGGGGCGCTTACAATGAGCAGTTCTTC.

The V and J genes are TRBV29-1 and TRBJ1-5, with 7 bases identical to TRBD1. V dropped 4 bases and J dropped 6; count of bases not matched to a gene: 9. The length of the CDR3 is 14 residues. CDR1 and CDR2 from the germline V gene are SQVTM and ANQGSEA. The CDR3 DNA follows: TGCAGCGTTGGTGGCCAGGGGGTAGGTCAGCCCCAGCATTTT. Protein sequence: CSVGGQGVGQPQHF.

This clonotype was seen only a few times. The V and J genes are TRBV3-1 and TRBJ2-3; D not certain. Looked up from germline, CDR1 is LGHDT and CDR2 is YNNKEL (reference sequence). This CDR3 comprises 15 residues. The V gene lost 1 base and the J gene lost 4 bases, with 12 bases spanning the gap. The CDR3, as DNA: TGTGCCAGCAGCCAAGTGGTAGGGAAATCAGATACGCAGTATTTT. Translation: CASSQVVGKSDTQYF.

This clonotype was observed at least ten times. V and J are TRBV29-1 and TRBJ2-1; 8 positions match TRBD2. The CDR3 length is 14 residues. The V and J ends lost 4 bases and 9 bases, in that order; junction bases with no gene match: 11. CDR1 and CDR2 from the germline V gene are SQVTM and ANQGSEA. The CDR3 spells CSVAPGGARGEQFF. CDR3 nucleotide sequence: TGCAGCGTTGCCCCGGGGGGGGCCCGCGGTGAGCAGTTCTTC.

The chain links TRBV11-3 to TRBJ2-4; no firm D call. Per the germline V gene, CDR1 is SGHNT and CDR2 is YENEEA. V was shortened by 1 base and J by 8 bases, with 9 bases between the two germline ends. The CDR3 runs to 13 residues. This CDR3 reads CASSLGQEDIQYF. CDR3 nucleotide sequence: TGTGCCAGCAGCTTAGGGCAGGAAGACATTCAGTACTTC.

This clonotype has at least ten counts. This chain links TRBV3-1 with TRBJ2-3, with D maybe TRBD2 (7 bases). Trimming took off 0 bases at V and 10 bases at J, with 17 bases between the two ends. CDR1 and CDR2 (germline): LGHDT, YNNKEL (reference sequence). This CDR3 comprises 15 residues. The CDR3, as DNA: TGTGCCAGCAGCCAAGATCTAGGGGGGGCTCGTCCGCAGTATTTT. This sequence encodes CASSQDLGGARPQYF.

In its sample, this clonotype was seen a few times. The genes are TRBV12-3 or TRBV12-4 and TRBJ2-3; 8 bases match TRBD2. CDR3 length: 15 amino acids. V lost 8 bases and J lost 3; bases outside the gene matches: 10. The CDR3 DNA follows: TGTGCCAGCCGCGGGTGGACTAGCCCTACAGATACGCAGTATTTT. Translating gives CASRGWTSPTDTQYF.

V gene TRBV28 combines with J gene TRBJ2-4; 7 bases map to TRBD2. Trimming at V came to 3 bases and at J to 0 bases, leaving 5 bases not matched to a gene. The length of the CDR3 is 16 residues. Per germline, CDR1 MDHEN and CDR2 SYDVKM. The CDR3 DNA is TGTGCCAGCAGTTTGGGGGGGTCGATAGCCAAAAACATTCAGTACTTC. This codes for CASSLGGSIAKNIQYF.

This clonotype came up a few times. The chain couples TRBV9 to TRBJ2-7; the D gene is possibly TRBD1 (5 bases). There are 13 residues in the CDR3. The V gene's germline CDR1 is SGDLS and CDR2 YYNGEE. V lost 0 bases and J lost 4, with 8 bases in between. The CDR3 nucleotides are TGTGCCAGCAGCGTAGCCCCAGGGTACGAGCAGTACTTC. It translates to CASSVAPGYEQYF.

The rearrangement uses TRBV2 and TRBJ2-1; TRBD2 matches 11 bases. J lost 5 bases, V lost 5 bases, and 5 bases had no gene match. CDR1 is SNHLY, CDR2 FYNNEI, per germline. The CDR3 is 15 amino acids. The CDR3: CASSFSGGANNEQFF. For the CDR3, the DNA is TGTGCCAGCAGTTTTAGCGGGGGGGCTAACAATGAGCAGTTCTTC.

The chain is built from TRBV9 and TRBJ1-6; possibly TRBD1 for D (6 bases). Trimming pared 3 bases from V and 9 bases from J, leaving 13 bases between. The CDR3 length is 14 residues. Germline CDR1 reads SGDLS; CDR2 reads YYNGEE. DNA for the CDR3: TGTGCCAGCAGCGCGGGACAATATGGTTCACCCCTCCACTTT. Translating it yields CASSAGQYGSPLHF. Drawing the rest from reference TRBV9 and TRBJ1-6, the complete variable domain is DSGVTQTPKHLITATGQRVTLRCSPRSGDLSVYWYQQSLDQGLQFLIQYYNGEERAKGNILERFSAQQFPDLHSELNLSSLELGDSALYFCASSAGQYGSPLHFGNGTRLTVT.

This clonotype turned up a few times. V usage is TRBV28 and J usage is TRBJ2-7, with TRBD1 as a possible D gene (6 bases). V lost 6 bases to trimming and J lost 0 bases, with 12 bases between them. The CDR3 sequence is 14 residues long. Per germline, CDR1 MDHEN and CDR2 SYDVKM. The DNA of the CDR3 is TGTGCCAGCAGGAAAACAGGGATCTCCTACGAGCAGTACTTC. It codes for CASRKTGISYEQYF.

This clonotype was seen a handful of times. The rearrangement joins TRBV7-2 to TRBJ2-1; TRBD2 matches at 8 bases. The CDR3 runs to 17 residues. J was trimmed by 0 bases and V by 2 bases; bases with no gene match: 6. From germline, CDR1 is SGHTA and CDR2 FQGNSA. The CDR3 sequence is CASSLTSGVYSYNEQFF. For the CDR3, the DNA is TGTGCCAGCAGCTTAACTAGCGGCGTTTACTCCTACAATGAGCAGTTCTTC. Together with reference TRBV7-2 and TRBJ2-1, the CDR3 gives the full variable domain: GAGVSQSPSNKVTEKGKDVELRCDPISGHTALYWYRQSLGQGLEFLIYFQGNSAPDKSGLPSDRFSAERTGGSVSTLTIQRTQQEDSAVYLCASSLTSGVYSYNEQFFGPGTRLTVL.

This clonotype was seen only a few times. V usage is TRBV11-1 and J usage is TRBJ2-1; D perhaps matches TRBD2 (7 bases). V lost 5 bases to trimming and J lost 2 bases, with 25 bases between them. Germline CDR1 SGHAT, CDR2 FQDESV (reference sequence). The CDR3 loop spans 19 amino acids. In DNA, the CDR3 is TGTGCCAGCAGCGTACCGGGGGGCGGTCGTAACGATGCCTACAATGAGCAGTTCTTC. As protein: CASSVPGGGRNDAYNEQFF.

This clonotype was seen ten or more times. V usage is TRBV6-1 and J usage is TRBJ2-7, with TRBD2 identical over 8 bases. The CDR3 spans 15 residues. From germline, CDR1 is MNHNS and CDR2 SASEGT. The trim removed 7 bases at V and 7 bases at J, leaving 15 bases unmatched. The CDR3 DNA reads as TGTGCCAGCAAACCCGGCGGGGGGACTGGTTGGGAGCAGTACTTC. Protein: CASKPGGGTGWEQYF.

This clonotype has at least ten counts. The chain recombines TRBV24-1 with TRBJ2-3; 11 bases map to TRBD2. In germline, CDR1 is KGHDR, CDR2 SFDVKD. CDR3 length equals 17 residues. V shed 4 bases, J shed 7 bases, and the junction held 12 bases outside the gene matches. In DNA form, the CDR3 reads TGTGCCACCAGTGACCCCAGGACTAGCGGGTCCGGTTATACGCAGTATTTT. This codes for CATSDPRTSGSGYTQYF.

The chain combines TRBV7-9 with TRBJ2-5; weak D call: TRBD2 (5 bases). CDR1 and CDR2 (germline): SEHNR, FQNEAQ (reference sequence). Trimming stripped 4 bases from V and 1 base from J, with 10 bases between. The CDR3 is 14 amino acids. The CDR3 region is CASSSERVQETQYF. The CDR3 DNA follows: TGTGCCAGCAGCTCCGAGAGGGTCCAAGAGACCCAGTACTTC.

The V and J genes are TRBV7-2 and TRBJ2-3; no clear D gene. CDR1 SGHTA and CDR2 FQGNSA come from the germline V gene. Between the trimmed V and J ends, which lost 1 base and 2 bases, there was a span of 10 bases. CDR3 length: 15 amino acids. The CDR3 sequence is CASSLVRSNTDTQYF. CDR3 DNA: TGTGCCAGCAGCTTAGTTCGGTCAAACACAGATACGCAGTATTTT.

The V and J genes are TRBV28 and TRBJ2-1; D possibly corresponds to TRBD1 (6 bases). CDR3 length: 16 amino acids. Germline V gene data show CDR1 as MDHEN and CDR2 as SYDVKM. Trimming removed 6 bases at V and 4 bases at J, with 19 bases between. The CDR3 nucleotides read TGTGCCAGCAGATCAACAGGGTTCGAGTTATACAATGAGCAGTTCTTC. It specifies CASRSTGFELYNEQFF.

This clonotype has at least ten counts. This chain joins TRBV12-3 or TRBV12-4 and TRBJ1-1; 8 nucleotides align to TRBD1. Trimming cost V 5 bases and J 9 bases; bases outside gene matches: 14. This CDR3 comprises 15 residues. CDR3: CASSMQSGTGNKAFF. The CDR3 region has the DNA TGTGCCAGCAGTATGCAATCCGGGACAGGAAACAAAGCTTTCTTT.

The DNA for the CDR3 is TGTGCCAGCAGGTTCACAGGGGACTATGGCTACACCTTC. Translating it yields CASRFTGDYGYTF. V gene TRBV27 combines with J gene TRBJ1-2, with 7 bases aligning to TRBD1. The germline CDR1 and CDR2 sequences are MNHEY and SMNVEV (reference sequence). This CDR3 comprises 13 residues. Trimming at V came to 6 bases and at J to 3 bases, leaving 4 bases not matched to a gene.

This chain connects TRBV19 to TRBJ1-2, with D possibly TRBD1 on 5 matching bases. Trimming removed 7 bases at V and 1 base at J, with 13 bases between. Germline assignment: CDR1 LNHDA and CDR2 SQIVND (reference sequence). This CDR3 has 14 amino acids. CDR3 residues: CASKAAGLNYGYTF. CDR3 bases: TGTGCCAGTAAGGCGGCGGGGCTTAACTATGGCTACACCTTC.

This clonotype has at least ten counts. This rearrangement joins TRBV12-3 or TRBV12-4 to TRBJ2-5, with D possibly TRBD1 on 6 matching bases. Trimming pared 5 bases from V and 4 bases from J, leaving 8 bases between. The CDR3 covers 12 residues. The CDR3 nucleotides read TGTGCCAGCAGTACAGGGACAGAGACCCAGTACTTC. Translation: CASSTGTETQYF.

This clonotype appeared once. The junction does not match germline at one end; this may be a read error. This chain uses TRBV3-1 with TRBJ1-2; unclear D gene. Germline CDR1 LGHDT, CDR2 YNNKEL (reference sequence). The CDR3 totals 17 residues. The CDR3 spells CASCQDGKRLHYYGYTF. Written as DNA, the CDR3 is TGTGCCAGCTGCCAAGATGGTAAACGGCTTCACTACTATGGCTACACCTTC.

The gene calls are TRBV20-1 and TRBJ1-4; D is perhaps TRBD1 (5 bases). Germline V CDR1 and CDR2: DFQATT, SNEGSKA (reference sequence). There are 11 residues in the CDR3. CDR3 amino acids: CGGPRNEKLFF. In nucleotides, the CDR3 is TGCGGGGGACCGCGCAATGAAAAACTGTTTTTT.